These T cell receptor beta chains were read from a single sample in a study of graft-versus-host responses after intestinal transplantation. The method was immunoSEQ multiplex PCR; TCRdb's version includes in-frame clones alone and lacks a portion of them. The sample lists about 90,000 clones, less than 95% seen once, with 0.35% in the top ten. These receptors are not linked to any known antigen. Sequenced here: unstimulated CD4+ T cells sorted from spleen or lymph node cells, sampled before transplant. Receptors were obtained from a human donor who was the organ donor for an intestinal transplant. Each CDR3 is given with its conserved first and last residue. The D gene is left open where the match is weak.

J: TRBJ1-1; V: TRBV5-1; D: NA; CDR3: CASRRTAVNTEAFF
J: TRBJ1-3; V: TRBV6-1; D: NA; CDR3: CASRGPGNTIYF
J: TRBJ1-6; V: TRBV7-9; D: NA; CDR3: CASSLMEGNSPLHF
J: TRBJ1-1; V: TRBV19; D: TRBD1; CDR3: CASSMTADRVAFF
J: TRBJ2-6; V: TRBV19; D: TRBD1; CDR3: CASSGDRGSSGANVLTF
J: TRBJ1-6; V: TRBV6-6; D: NA; CDR3: CASSYSRKSYSPLHF
J: TRBJ1-6; V: TRBV5-1; D: NA; CDR3: CASSLTLRGYNSPLHF
J: TRBJ1-1; V: TRBV18; D: NA; CDR3: CASSPRQRVRWTEAFF
J: TRBJ2-5; V: TRBV28; D: NA; CDR3: CASSPVYWTQYF
J: TRBJ1-2; V: TRBV11-1; D: NA; CDR3: CASSLRENGYTF
J: TRBJ2-3; V: TRBV14; D: NA; CDR3: CASSQRLTDTQYF
J: TRBJ1-1; V: TRBV6-1; D: TRBD1; CDR3: CASSEATFRRGHSEAFF
J: TRBJ1-2; V: TRBV30; D: NA; CDR3: CAWSRQSGGYTF
J: TRBJ1-1; V: TRBV19; D: NA; CDR3: CASSMGHMNTEAFF
J: TRBJ2-1; V: TRBV4-2; D: TRBD2; CDR3: CASSQDISGGTYNEQFF
J: TRBJ1-1; V: TRBV7-9; D: TRBD1; CDR3: CASSLGRGHTEAFF
J: TRBJ2-5; V: TRBV19; D: TRBD2; CDR3: CASSIGTSVQETQYF
J: TRBJ2-3; V: TRBV29-1; D: NA; CDR3: CSVGGATDTQYF
J: TRBJ2-7; V: TRBV27; D: TRBD2; CDR3: CASRGGFARDPREQYF
J: TRBJ1-2; V: TRBV30; D: TRBD1; CDR3: CAWIRTGTAYGYTF
J: TRBJ1-1; V: TRBV19; D: NA; CDR3: CASSMQATEAFF
J: TRBJ1-5; V: TRBV6-5; D: NA; CDR3: CASSRTISNQPQHF
J: TRBJ2-1; V: TRBV7-3; D: NA; CDR3: CASSLNTWSSYNEQFF
J: TRBJ2-1; V: TRBV6-1; D: NA; CDR3: CASSEAHGVYNEQFF
J: TRBJ1-4; V: TRBV18; D: NA; CDR3: CASSPHQRESLFF
J: TRBJ2-2; V: TRBV30; D: NA; CDR3: CAWRQNTGELFF
J: TRBJ2-6; V: TRBV5-5; D: NA; CDR3: CASSLIPSSGANVLTF
J: TRBJ1-2; V: TRBV11-2; D: NA; CDR3: CASSLSAGRGSGLYGYTF
J: TRBJ2-1; V: TRBV28; D: TRBD2; CDR3: CASSINAIAGGGNEQFF
J: TRBJ2-5; V: TRBV11-3; D: NA; CDR3: CASSLLGGTQYF
J: TRBJ2-5; V: TRBV2; D: TRBD2; CDR3: CASWGGGQETQYF
J: TRBJ1-1; V: TRBV5-3; D: NA; CDR3: CARSVGRPTDTEAFF
J: TRBJ2-7; V: TRBV30; D: TRBD2; CDR3: CAWSASGATGQYF
J: TRBJ2-2; V: TRBV7-9; D: TRBD2; CDR3: CASSLTYRGGTNTGELFF
J: TRBJ2-2; V: TRBV30; D: TRBD2; CDR3: CAWSVLAGGYPGELFF
J: TRBJ2-1; V: TRBV11-2; D: TRBD1; CDR3: CASSDGQGAVREQFF
J: TRBJ2-7; V: TRBV28; D: TRBD2; CDR3: CASSAPGLGRYEQYF
J: TRBJ2-3; V: TRBV28; D: NA; CDR3: CASSLPAGADTQYF
J: TRBJ2-7; V: TRBV7-2; D: NA; CDR3: CASSPRQAGEQYF
J: TRBJ2-1; V: TRBV7-2; D: TRBD2; CDR3: CASSPQSGAYNEQFF
J: TRBJ1-5; V: TRBV19; D: NA; CDR3: CASSIGQLNQPQHF
J: TRBJ2-7; V: TRBV18; D: NA; CDR3: CASSPDRTYEQYF
J: TRBJ2-3; V: TRBV5-4; D: TRBD2; CDR3: CASSRIPGLSTDTQYF
J: TRBJ1-2; V: TRBV18; D: NA; CDR3: CASSPPFGDGYTF
J: TRBJ2-5; V: TRBV7-7; D: NA; CDR3: CASSLSGKETQYF
J: TRBJ2-3; V: TRBV18; D: TRBD2; CDR3: CASSPLILAGAPDTQYF
J: TRBJ2-7; V: TRBV11-2; D: TRBD1; CDR3: CASSWDRVGYEQYF
J: TRBJ1-1; V: TRBV5-8; D: NA; CDR3: CANRETVPMNTEAFF
J: TRBJ1-5; V: TRBV10-3; D: TRBD1; CDR3: CAIRQGSDQPQHF
J: TRBJ1-2; V: TRBV2; D: TRBD1; CDR3: CASSPQGANYGYTF
J: TRBJ2-6; V: TRBV27; D: TRBD1; CDR3: CASSPGTGGSGANVLTF
J: TRBJ2-5; V: TRBV11-2; D: NA; CDR3: CASKRGLQETQYF
J: TRBJ1-1; V: TRBV2; D: TRBD1; CDR3: CASKGATQAFF
J: TRBJ2-7; V: TRBV15; D: TRBD2; CDR3: CATSREPGGDEQYF
J: TRBJ1-1; V: TRBV10-3; D: NA; CDR3: CAISESGRGQNTEAFF
J: TRBJ2-7; V: TRBV29-1; D: NA; CDR3: CSVDRGGGGEQYF
J: TRBJ1-2; V: TRBV30; D: NA; CDR3: CAWALRRAGYGYTF
J: TRBJ1-5; V: TRBV6-1; D: TRBD1; CDR3: CASSESPGGWSQPQHF
J: TRBJ2-7; V: TRBV10-3; D: NA; CDR3: CAIQPQLAVAYEQYF
J: TRBJ2-3; V: TRBV29-1; D: NA; CDR3: CSVEGTGRSTDTQYF